This T cell receptor (beta chain) was retrieved from a study of OX40 agonist ivuxolimab in advanced cancers. Regarding the study in general: Ivuxolimab was a fully human IgG2 agonistic monoclonal antibody targeting the costimulatory receptor OX40 (CD134). Prior anti-PD-1, anti-PD-L1 or anti-CTLA-4 therapy was permitted, and approximately 40% of dose-escalation patients had received checkpoint inhibitors. Peripheral TCRbeta sequencing was intended to test whether TCR sequence diversity was altered and clonal T-cell expansion was caused by ivuxolimab. Partial responses occurred in three dose-escalation patients: two with cutaneous melanoma and one with hepatocellular carcinoma. In the dose-escalation cohort, 70% to 90% of patients were male, and the mean age was 60 years with a range of roughly 20 to 80. Of the approximately 50 dose-escalation patients, hepatocellular carcinoma was present in approximately 20, melanoma in about 15, renal cell carcinoma in 9 and head and neck cancer in 9. The paper describes the monotherapy dose-escalation part (N ≈ 52 patients) of the phase I trial of ivuxolimab. Intravenous ivuxolimab was administered to patients every 2 weeks at six dose levels: 0.01, 0.1, 0.3, 1.5, 3 and 10 mg/kg.

Patients with autoimmune disease history or receiving systemic immunosuppression were excluded from the trial. Peripheral blood for TCR sequencing was collected from all dose cohorts at baseline, on cycle 4 day 1, and on cycle 7 day 1. Samples were obtained from an open-label, multicenter, first-in-human phase I dose-escalation trial of ivuxolimab. Adults with locally advanced or metastatic head and neck squamous cell, hepatocellular, melanoma or renal cell carcinoma were enrolled in the trial. Before TCR sequencing, CD4+ and CD8+ T cells were separately sorted from peripheral blood. For sequencing of the TCRbeta CDR3 region, genomic DNA was extracted from the sorted cells. The immunoSEQ Assay was used to sequence the TCRbeta CDR3 regions. TCRdb limited this immuneACCESS table to in-frame rearrangements with V and J called. A share of clones is missing; checked studies link under half to unresolved V genes, and the rest is unexplained. Counted in this sample were 66,000 or so clones; roughly 85% of them appeared once. Of the sample, less than 5% is held by the ten largest clones.

General study outcomes and caveats: Low levels of normalized T-cell clonal expansion were also shown by some nonresponding patients. In the 0.1-3.0 mg/kg groups, partial responders had among the lowest normalized peripheral clonal expansion, particularly in CD8+ T cells. At doses from 0.1 to 3.0 mg/kg, clonal expansion was seen in both CD4+ and CD8+ blood T cells between baseline and week 6. The antigen specificity of the peripheral T cells that underwent clonal expansion was not determined. After ivuxolimab, CD8+ T cells had more expanded clones than CD4+ T cells on average.

Reading from cysteine to phenylalanine, the CDR3 counts 15 amino acids. Just CDR3 DNA is preserved here, 45 bases in frame from base 1. A word on this clone: This clone's antigen is unknown. No base quality information exists; no much larger clone differs at one position.

Sequencing used CD4+ or CD8+ T cells sorted from blood, obtained in a trial of the OX40 agonist ivuxolimab. This TCR came from an adult with an advanced solid tumor such as melanoma, head and neck, liver or kidney cancer. The chain was built from TRBV21-1 and TRBJ2-3; TRBD2 reflects the table's D call only, with no check against the DNA. TRBV21-1 is a known pseudogene. The DNA sequence is as follows: TGTGCCAGCAGCAGGACGGGCGGGTGCACAGATACGCAGTATTTT. The translation is CASSRTGGCTDTQYF.